This is a list of T cell receptor beta chains from one sample in a study of Ad26.COV2.S vaccination and SARS-CoV-2 variants. TCRdb's copy holds only in-frame clones and misses some; the assay was immunoSEQ multiplex PCR. The sample records about 400,000 clones, 83% being singletons. The sequenced sample was peripheral blood, obtained in a trial of Ad26.COV2.S vaccine versus placebo. The receptors stem from a person between 18 and 65 years old who received the Ad26.COV2.S COVID-19 vaccine or a placebo. The CDR3 runs from the conserved cysteine through the conserved F or W. A D gene is named only where the DNA matches it firmly. Size tells how often a clone was seen (once, few, many) or the class of an expanded clone, and some rows leave it out.

>.|TRBJ2-3|TRBV7-8|15|TRBD2
TGTGCCAGCAGCCCGCCTAGCGGCCACACAGATACGCAGTATTTT
CASSPPSGHTDTQYF
>.|TRBJ1-1|TRBV24-1|14|.
TGTGCCACCAGTGCGGTGGACACCTACACTGAAGCTTTCTTT
CATSAVDTYTEAFF
>.|TRBJ1-6|TRBV4-1|15|.
TGCGCCAGCAGCCAAGAGACAAGGCGTAATTCACCCCTCCACTTT
CASSQETRRNSPLHF
>.|TRBJ1-3|TRBV19|14|TRBD1
TGTGCCACCGGTACAGGGGCGCTAGGAAACACCATATATTTT
CATGTGALGNTIYF
>.|TRBJ1-2|TRBV12-3/TRBV12-4|13|.
TGTGCCAGCAGTCCGACAGTTAACTATGGCTACACCTTC
CASSPTVNYGYTF
>.|TRBJ2-7|TRBV6-6|15|.
TGTGCCAGCCGAGCGAGACTGGGGAGCTCCTACGAGCAGTACTTC
CASRARLGSSYEQYF
>.|TRBJ1-1|TRBV3-1/TRBV3-2|15|TRBD1
TGTGCCAGCAGCCCTAGAGGAACAGGGGCTTCTGAAGCTTTCTTT
CASSPRGTGASEAFF
>.|TRBJ1-1|TRBV7-2|15|TRBD1
TGTGCCAGCAGTACAGGGGGCCAGGTGTACACTGAAGCTTTCTTT
CASSTGGQVYTEAFF
>.|TRBJ2-1|TRBV5-1|17|.
TGCGCCAGCAGCTTGGACGCGGGGTTCGGCGGGAATAATGAGCAGTTCTTC
CASSLDAGFGGNNEQFF
>.|TRBJ1-6|TRBV20-1|13|.
TGCAGTGCTAGTTCGGAATATAATTCACCCCTCCACTTT
CSASSEYNSPLHF
>.|TRBJ2-5|TRBV11-2|16|.
TGTGCCAGCAGCTTAGGGCTGGGCGGGATTCAAGAGACCCAGTACTTC
CASSLGLGGIQETQYF
>.|TRBJ2-5|TRBV7-9|14|.
TGTGCCAGCAGCTTACGGGCGGGAACAGAGACCCAGTACTTC
CASSLRAGTETQYF
>few|TRBJ1-1|TRBV6-1|16|.
TGTGCCAGCAGTGGGGGGGCTATAAGGGTGGGCACTGAAGCTTTCTTT
CASSGGAIRVGTEAFF
>.|TRBJ1-6|TRBV19|17|.
TGTGCCAGTAGTTCCCAGGGACTGGTAGTGTATAATTCACCCCTCCACTTT
CASSSQGLVVYNSPLHF
>once|TRBJ1-1|TRBV4-3|20|.
TGCGCCAGCAGCCAAGATATTCCTGCTACCACGTTCTTAAAGAGCACTGAAGCTTTCTTT
CASSQDIPATTFLKSTEAFF
>.|TRBJ2-7|TRBV6-5|16|TRBD2
TGTGCCAGCAGTTACCTCAGCGGGGGTACTCGATACGAGCAGTACTTC
CASSYLSGGTRYEQYF
>.|TRBJ1-1|TRBV5-4|14|.
TGTGCCAGCACCTTGGCGGGCGGTCACACTGAAGCTTTCTTT
CASTLAGGHTEAFF
>.|TRBJ2-7|TRBV11-3|15|TRBD2
TGTGCCAGCAGCTCCCCCTGGGCTAGCGGATACGAGCAGTACTTC
CASSSPWASGYEQYF
>.|TRBJ2-2|TRBV6-1|15|TRBD1
TGTGCCAGCAGTGGGGGACAGGGGGCCACCGGGGAGCTGTTTTTT
CASSGGQGATGELFF
>many|TRBJ1-1|TRBV7-9|15|.
TGTGCCAGCAGCCTCCCTTTCCGCGGGAACACTGAAGCTTTCTTT
CASSLPFRGNTEAFF
>.|TRBJ1-6|TRBV10-3|12|.
TGTGCCACCAAACTCGAAGATTCACCCCTCCACTTT
CATKLEDSPLHF
>.|TRBJ1-5|TRBV6-2/TRBV6-3|16|.
TGTGCCAGCAGCCCTACCGGGACTTATAGCAATCAGCCCCAGCATTTT
CASSPTGTYSNQPQHF
>.|TRBJ1-6|TRBV5-1|15|.
TGCGCCAGCAGCCTCCCCCAAGGGGCAAAATCACCCCTCCACTTT
CASSLPQGAKSPLHF
>.|TRBJ2-7|TRBV3-1/TRBV3-2|14|TRBD1
TGTGCCAGCAGCCAAGCTTGGACAGGCCTAGAGCAGTACTTC
CASSQAWTGLEQYF
>many|TRBJ2-7|TRBV6-1|15|.
TGTGCCAGCAGTGAAGCCCCACAGTTACTCTACGAGCAGTACTTC
CASSEAPQLLYEQYF
>.|TRBJ2-7|TRBV14|15|.
TGTGCCAGCAGCCAAGAGTGGCGGATGAGGGACGAGCAGTACTTC
CASSQEWRMRDEQYF
>.|TRBJ2-7|TRBV11-2|16|TRBD1
TGTGCCAGCAGCTTAGAGCTGGGACAGGGCTCCTACGAGCAGTACTTC
CASSLELGQGSYEQYF
>.|TRBJ1-1|TRBV6-4|16|.
TGTGCCAGCAGTGAAGGGGTTGGGGGGCTTTACACTGAAGCTTTCTTT
CASSEGVGGLYTEAFF
>.|TRBJ1-1|TRBV2|12|.
TGTGCCAGCAGGGACAGACACACTGAAGCTTTCTTT
CASRDRHTEAFF
>few|TRBJ1-6|TRBV5-1|15|.
TGCGCCAGCAGCCCGGGGAGCGCCATCGGTTCACCCCTCCACTTT
CASSPGSAIGSPLHF
>.|TRBJ2-1|TRBV19|14|.
TGTGCCAGTAGTATGGGTGGATCCTACAATGAGCAGTTCTTC
CASSMGGSYNEQFF
>.|TRBJ1-5|TRBV9|14|TRBD1
TGTGCCAGCAGCCCGACAGGGCGCAATCAGCCCCAGCATTTT
CASSPTGRNQPQHF
>.|TRBJ1-1|TRBV7-9|11|.
TGTGCCAGCGTTGGATACACTGAAGCTTTCTTT
CASVGYTEAFF
>.|TRBJ1-2|TRBV29-1|15|.
TGCAGCCAAAATTCCGGGGTTGGGGGTGGGGTCGGCTACACCTTC
CSQNSGVGGGVGYTF
>.|TRBJ2-2|TRBV4-3|13|.
TGCGCCAGCAGCCGGACCTACACCGGGGAGCTGTTTTTT
CASSRTYTGELFF
>.|TRBJ1-5|TRBV19|17|.
TGTGCCAGTAGCTCTCACCGGGCCCCAAGGGGCAATCAGCCCCAGCATTTT
CASSSHRAPRGNQPQHF
>.|TRBJ2-7|TRBV7-8|17|TRBD1
TGTGCCAGCAGCTTAGCCTCTGGGACAGGGAACCTTGACGAGCAGTACTTC
CASSLASGTGNLDEQYF
>.|TRBJ2-1|TRBV7-9|16|.
TGTGCCAGCAGCTTGGCCTTTAGAGGGAAGGACAATGAGCAGTTCTTC
CASSLAFRGKDNEQFF
>.|TRBJ1-2|TRBV19|15|.
TGTGCCAGTAACCCACCGGGACAAACAGTCTATGGCTACACCTTC
CASNPPGQTVYGYTF
>.|TRBJ1-5|TRBV19|17|.
TGTGCCAGTAGTATAGGCCCCGGAAGGGGAGGCAATCAGCCCCAGCATTTT
CASSIGPGRGGNQPQHF
>.|TRBJ2-1|TRBV9|15|TRBD1
TGTGCCAGCAGCGTCACCGGGACAGGGGGCGGTGAGCAGTTCTTC
CASSVTGTGGGEQFF
>.|TRBJ2-7|TRBV28|16|.
TGTGCCAGCAGTTTAGGGGTCGTAGGGAGCTCCTACGAGCAGTACTTC
CASSLGVVGSSYEQYF
>.|TRBJ2-7|TRBV5-6|13|.
TGTGCCAGCAGCTTGGCCGGAGTACACGAGCAGTACTTC
CASSLAGVHEQYF
>.|TRBJ1-3|TRBV28|15|.
TGTGCCAGCAGTTTATCAGGGGTCTCTGGAAACACCATATATTTT
CASSLSGVSGNTIYF
>.|TRBJ1-2|TRBV5-1|16|.
TGCGCCAGCAGCTTGGTTTCAGGAACGGAGAACTATGGCTACACCTTC
CASSLVSGTENYGYTF
>.|TRBJ2-5|TRBV5-4|13|TRBD1
TGTGCCAGCAGCCCGACAGGGACGGAGACCCAGTACTTC
CASSPTGTETQYF